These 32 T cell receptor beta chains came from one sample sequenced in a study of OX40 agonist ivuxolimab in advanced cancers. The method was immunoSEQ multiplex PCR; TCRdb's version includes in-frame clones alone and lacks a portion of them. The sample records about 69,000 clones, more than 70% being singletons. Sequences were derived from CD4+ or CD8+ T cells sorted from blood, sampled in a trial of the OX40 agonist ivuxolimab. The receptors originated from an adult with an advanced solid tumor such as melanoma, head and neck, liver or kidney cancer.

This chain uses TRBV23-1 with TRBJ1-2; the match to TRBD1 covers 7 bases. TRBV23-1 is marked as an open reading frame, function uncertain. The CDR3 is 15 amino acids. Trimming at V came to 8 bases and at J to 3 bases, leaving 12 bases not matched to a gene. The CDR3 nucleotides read TGCGCCAGCTGGGGTGGTCAGGGGGATCACTATGGCTACACCTTC. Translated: CASWGGQGDHYGYTF.

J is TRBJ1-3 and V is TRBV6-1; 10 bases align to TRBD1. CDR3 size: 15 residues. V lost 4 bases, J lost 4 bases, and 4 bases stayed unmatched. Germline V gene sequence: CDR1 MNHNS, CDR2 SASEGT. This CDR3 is CASSVDRGQGNTIYF. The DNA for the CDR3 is TGTGCCAGCAGTGTAGACAGGGGGCAAGGAAACACCATATATTTT.

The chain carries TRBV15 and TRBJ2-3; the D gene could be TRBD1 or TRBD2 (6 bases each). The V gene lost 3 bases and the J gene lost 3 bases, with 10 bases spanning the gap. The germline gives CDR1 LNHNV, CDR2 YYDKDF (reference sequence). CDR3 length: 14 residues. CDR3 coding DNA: TGTGCCACCAGCAGTCAGGGGAGGACAGATACGCAGTATTTT. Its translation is CATSSQGRTDTQYF.

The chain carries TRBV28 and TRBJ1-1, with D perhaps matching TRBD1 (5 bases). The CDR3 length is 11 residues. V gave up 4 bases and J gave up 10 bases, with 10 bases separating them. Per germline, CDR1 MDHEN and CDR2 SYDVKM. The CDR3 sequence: CASSWTFGAFF. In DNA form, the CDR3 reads TGTGCCAGCAGTTGGACATTCGGAGCTTTCTTT.

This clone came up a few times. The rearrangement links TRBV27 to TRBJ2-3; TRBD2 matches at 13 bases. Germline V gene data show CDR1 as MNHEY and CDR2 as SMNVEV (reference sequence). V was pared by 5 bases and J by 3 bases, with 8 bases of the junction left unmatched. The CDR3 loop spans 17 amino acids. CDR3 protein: CASSPVGLAGRTDTQYF. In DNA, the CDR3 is TGTGCCAGCAGTCCCGTGGGACTAGCGGGAAGAACAGATACGCAGTATTTT.

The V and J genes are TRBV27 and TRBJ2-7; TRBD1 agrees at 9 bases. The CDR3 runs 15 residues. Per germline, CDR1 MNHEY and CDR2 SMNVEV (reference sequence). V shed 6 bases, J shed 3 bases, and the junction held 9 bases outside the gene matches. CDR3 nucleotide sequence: TGTGCCAGCAGGAGGGACAGGGCTGCGCGCTACGAGCAGTACTTC. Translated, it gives CASRRDRAARYEQYF.

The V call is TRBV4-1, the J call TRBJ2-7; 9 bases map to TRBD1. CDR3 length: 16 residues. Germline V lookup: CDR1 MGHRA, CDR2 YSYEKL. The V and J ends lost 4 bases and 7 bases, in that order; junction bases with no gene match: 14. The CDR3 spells CASSPHDLGTGKEQYF. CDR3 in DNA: TGCGCCAGCAGCCCACATGACCTAGGGACAGGGAAAGAGCAGTACTTC.

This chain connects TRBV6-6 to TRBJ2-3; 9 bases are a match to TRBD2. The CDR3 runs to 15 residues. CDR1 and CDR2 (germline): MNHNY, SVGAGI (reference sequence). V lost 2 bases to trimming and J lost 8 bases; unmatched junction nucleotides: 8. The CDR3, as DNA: TGTGCCAGCAGTTACGACGCGGGAGCGGGAGGTACGCAGTATTTT. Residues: CASSYDAGAGGTQYF.

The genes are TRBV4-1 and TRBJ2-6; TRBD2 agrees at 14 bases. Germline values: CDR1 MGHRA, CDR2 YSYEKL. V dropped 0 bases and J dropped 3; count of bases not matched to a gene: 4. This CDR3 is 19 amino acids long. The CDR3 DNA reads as TGCGCCAGCAGCCAAGAGGGGACTAGCGGGAGTGTTGGGGCCAACGTCCTGACTTTC. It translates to CASSQEGTSGSVGANVLTF.

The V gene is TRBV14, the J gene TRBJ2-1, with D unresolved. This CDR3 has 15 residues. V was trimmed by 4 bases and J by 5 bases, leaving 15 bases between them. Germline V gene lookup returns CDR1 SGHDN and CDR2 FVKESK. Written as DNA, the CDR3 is TGTGCCAGCAGCCCGTCGGGTTCGTGGGACAATGAGCAGTTCTTC. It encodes CASSPSGSWDNEQFF.

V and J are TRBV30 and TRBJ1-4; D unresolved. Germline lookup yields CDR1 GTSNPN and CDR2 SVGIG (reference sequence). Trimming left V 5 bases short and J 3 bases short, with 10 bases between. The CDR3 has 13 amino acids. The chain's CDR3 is CAWAGSSNEKLFF. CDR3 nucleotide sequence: TGTGCCTGGGCGGGTAGCTCTAATGAAAAACTGTTTTTT.

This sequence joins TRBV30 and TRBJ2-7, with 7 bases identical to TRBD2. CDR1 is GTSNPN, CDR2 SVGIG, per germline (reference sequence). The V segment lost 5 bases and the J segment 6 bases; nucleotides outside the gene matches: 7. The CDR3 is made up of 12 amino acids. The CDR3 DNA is TGTGCCTGGCGGGGGAGGGGAGGCGAGCAGTACTTC. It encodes CAWRGRGGEQYF.

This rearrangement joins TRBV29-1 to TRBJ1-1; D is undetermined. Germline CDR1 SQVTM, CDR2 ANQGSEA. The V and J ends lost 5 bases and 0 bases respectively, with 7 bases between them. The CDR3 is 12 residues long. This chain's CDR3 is CSVQQLNTEAFF. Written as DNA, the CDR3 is TGCAGCGTTCAACAGTTGAACACTGAAGCTTTCTTT.

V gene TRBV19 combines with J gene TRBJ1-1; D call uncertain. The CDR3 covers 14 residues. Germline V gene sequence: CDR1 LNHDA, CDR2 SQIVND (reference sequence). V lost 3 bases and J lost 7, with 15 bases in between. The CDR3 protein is CASSMGDFLFEAFF. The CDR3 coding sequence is TGTGCCAGTAGTATGGGCGATTTCCTGTTTGAAGCTTTCTTT.

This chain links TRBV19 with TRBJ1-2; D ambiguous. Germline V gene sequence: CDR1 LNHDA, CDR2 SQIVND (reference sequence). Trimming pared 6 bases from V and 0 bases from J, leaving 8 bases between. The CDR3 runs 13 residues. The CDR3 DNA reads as TGTGCCAGTAGAGGAGGGTCTAACTATGGCTACACCTTC. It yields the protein CASRGGSNYGYTF.

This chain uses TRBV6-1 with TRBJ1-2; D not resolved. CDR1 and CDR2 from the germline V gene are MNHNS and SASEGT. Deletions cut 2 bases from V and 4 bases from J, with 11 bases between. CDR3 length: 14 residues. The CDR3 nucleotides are TGTGCCAGCAGTGAATACCGGGGTACCTATGGCTACACCTTC. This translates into CASSEYRGTYGYTF.

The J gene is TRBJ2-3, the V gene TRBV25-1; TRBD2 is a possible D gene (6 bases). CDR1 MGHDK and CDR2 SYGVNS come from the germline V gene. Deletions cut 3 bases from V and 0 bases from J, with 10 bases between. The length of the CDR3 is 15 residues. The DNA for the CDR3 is TGTGCCAGCAGTGACTGGAGGGCTAGCACAGATACGCAGTATTTT. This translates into CASSDWRASTDTQYF.

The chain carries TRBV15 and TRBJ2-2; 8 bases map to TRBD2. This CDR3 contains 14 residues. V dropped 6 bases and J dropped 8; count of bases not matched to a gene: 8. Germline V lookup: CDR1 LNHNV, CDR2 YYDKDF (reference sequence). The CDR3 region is CATSRAGGSGELFF. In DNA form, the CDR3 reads TGTGCCACCAGTCGGGCGGGAGGCTCAGGGGAGCTGTTTTTT.

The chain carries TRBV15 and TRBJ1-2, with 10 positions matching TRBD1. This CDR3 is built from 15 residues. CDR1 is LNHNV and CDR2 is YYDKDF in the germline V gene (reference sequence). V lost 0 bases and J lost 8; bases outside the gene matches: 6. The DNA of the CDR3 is TGTGCCACCAGCAGAGAAAGACAGGGGGCGGGAGGCTACACCTTC. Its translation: CATSRERQGAGGYTF.

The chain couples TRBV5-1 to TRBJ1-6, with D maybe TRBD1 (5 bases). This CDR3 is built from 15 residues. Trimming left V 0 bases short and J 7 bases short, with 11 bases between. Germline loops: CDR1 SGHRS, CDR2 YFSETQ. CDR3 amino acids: CASSLGGVGNSPLHF. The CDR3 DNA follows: TGCGCCAGCAGCTTGGGAGGGGTTGGCAATTCACCCCTCCACTTT.

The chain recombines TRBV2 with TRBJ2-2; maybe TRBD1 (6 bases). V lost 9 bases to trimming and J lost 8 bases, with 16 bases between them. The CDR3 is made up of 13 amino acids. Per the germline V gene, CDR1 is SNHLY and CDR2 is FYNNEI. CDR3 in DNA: TGTGCCAGTAACAGGGTGTTAGGGGGGGAGCTGTTTTTT. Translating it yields CASNRVLGGELFF. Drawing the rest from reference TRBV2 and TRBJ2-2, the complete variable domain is EPEVTQTPSHQVTQMGQEVILRCVPISNHLYFYWYRQILGQKVEFLVSFYNNEISEKSEIFDDQFSVERPDGSNFTLKIRSTKLEDSAMYFCASNRVLGGELFFGEGSRLTVL.

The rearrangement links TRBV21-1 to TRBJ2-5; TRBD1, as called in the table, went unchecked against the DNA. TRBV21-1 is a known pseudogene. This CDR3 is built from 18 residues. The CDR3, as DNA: TGTGCCAGCACCTCGACCTATCGGACAGGGGGCTTCGGAGAGACCCAGTACTTC. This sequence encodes CASTSTYRTGGFGETQYF.

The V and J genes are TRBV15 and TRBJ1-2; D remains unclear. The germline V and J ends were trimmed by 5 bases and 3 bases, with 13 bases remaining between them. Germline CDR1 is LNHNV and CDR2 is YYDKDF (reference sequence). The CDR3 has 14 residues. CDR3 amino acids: CATSENPWDYGYTF. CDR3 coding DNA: TGTGCCACCAGCGAGAACCCCTGGGACTATGGCTACACCTTC.

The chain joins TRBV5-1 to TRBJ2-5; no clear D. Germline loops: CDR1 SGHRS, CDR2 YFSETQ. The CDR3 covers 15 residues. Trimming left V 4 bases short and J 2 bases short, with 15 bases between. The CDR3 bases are TGCGCCAGCAGCGCCTCCGGTCAAGGGCAAGAGACCCAGTACTTC. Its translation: CASSASGQGQETQYF.

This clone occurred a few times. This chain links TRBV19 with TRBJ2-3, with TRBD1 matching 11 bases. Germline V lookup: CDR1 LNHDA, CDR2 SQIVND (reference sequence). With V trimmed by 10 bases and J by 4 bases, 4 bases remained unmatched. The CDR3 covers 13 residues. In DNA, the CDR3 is TGTGCCACCACGGGACAGGGGGCAGATACGCAGTATTTT. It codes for CATTGQGADTQYF.

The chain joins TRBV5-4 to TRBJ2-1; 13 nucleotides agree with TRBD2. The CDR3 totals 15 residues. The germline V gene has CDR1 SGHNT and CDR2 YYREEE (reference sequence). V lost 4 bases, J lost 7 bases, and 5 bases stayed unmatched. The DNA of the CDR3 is TGTGCCAGCAGCCCTGGACTAGCGGGAGTGAATGAGCAGTTCTTC. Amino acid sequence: CASSPGLAGVNEQFF.

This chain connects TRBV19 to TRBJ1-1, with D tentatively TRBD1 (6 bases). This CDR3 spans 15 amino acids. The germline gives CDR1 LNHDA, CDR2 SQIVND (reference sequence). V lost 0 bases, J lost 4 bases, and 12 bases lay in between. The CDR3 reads CASSIDPGVATEAFF. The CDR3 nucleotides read TGTGCCAGTAGTATAGATCCAGGGGTCGCCACTGAAGCTTTCTTT.

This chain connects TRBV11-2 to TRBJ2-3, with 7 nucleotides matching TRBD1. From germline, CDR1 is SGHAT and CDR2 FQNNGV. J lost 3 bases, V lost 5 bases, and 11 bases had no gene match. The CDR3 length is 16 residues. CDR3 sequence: CASSSRTGQGTDTQYF. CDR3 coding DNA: TGTGCCAGCAGCAGTCGGACAGGTCAGGGGACAGATACGCAGTATTTT.

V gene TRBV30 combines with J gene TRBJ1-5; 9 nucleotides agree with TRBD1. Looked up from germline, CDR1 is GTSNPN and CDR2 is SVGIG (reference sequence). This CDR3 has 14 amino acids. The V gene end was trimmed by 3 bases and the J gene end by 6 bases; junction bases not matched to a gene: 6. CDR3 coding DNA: TGTGCCTGGAGCGCGGGACAGGGAGGTCAGCCCCAGCATTTT. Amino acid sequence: CAWSAGQGGQPQHF.

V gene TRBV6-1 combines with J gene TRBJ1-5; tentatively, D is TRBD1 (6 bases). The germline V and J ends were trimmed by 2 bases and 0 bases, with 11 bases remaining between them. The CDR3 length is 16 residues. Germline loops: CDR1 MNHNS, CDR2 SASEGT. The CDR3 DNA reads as TGTGCCAGCAGTGAAAATAGGGGGTCTAGCAATCAGCCCCAGCATTTT. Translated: CASSENRGSSNQPQHF.

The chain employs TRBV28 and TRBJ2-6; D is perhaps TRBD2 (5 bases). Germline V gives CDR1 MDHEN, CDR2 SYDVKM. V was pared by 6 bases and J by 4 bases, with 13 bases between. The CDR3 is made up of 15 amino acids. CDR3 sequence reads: CASSPTSAGANVLTF. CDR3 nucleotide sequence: TGTGCCAGCAGCCCTACTAGTGCCGGGGCCAACGTCCTGACTTTC.

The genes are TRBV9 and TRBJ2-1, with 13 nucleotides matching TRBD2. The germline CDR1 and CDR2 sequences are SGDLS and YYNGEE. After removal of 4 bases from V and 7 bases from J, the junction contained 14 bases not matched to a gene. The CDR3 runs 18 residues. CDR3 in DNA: TGTGCCAGCAGCCGTGGACTAGCGGGGGCCTCAATCGGGAATGAGCAGTTCTTC. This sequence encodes CASSRGLAGASIGNEQFF.